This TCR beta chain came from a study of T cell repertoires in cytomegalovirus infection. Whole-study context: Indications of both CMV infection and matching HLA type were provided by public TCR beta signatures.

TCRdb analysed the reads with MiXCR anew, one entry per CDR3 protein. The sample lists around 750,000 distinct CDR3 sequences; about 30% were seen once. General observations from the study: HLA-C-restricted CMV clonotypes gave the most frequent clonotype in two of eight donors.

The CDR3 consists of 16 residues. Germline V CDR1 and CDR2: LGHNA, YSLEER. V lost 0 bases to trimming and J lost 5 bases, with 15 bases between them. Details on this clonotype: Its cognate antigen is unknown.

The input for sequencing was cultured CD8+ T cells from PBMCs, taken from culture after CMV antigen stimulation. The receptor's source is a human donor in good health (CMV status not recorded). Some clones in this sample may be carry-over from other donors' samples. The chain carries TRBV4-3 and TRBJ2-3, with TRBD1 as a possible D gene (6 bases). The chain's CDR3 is CASSQEVTGWGDTQYF. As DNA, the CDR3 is TGCGCCAGCAGCCAAGAAGTAACAGGGTGGGGAGATACGCAGTATTTT.